This entry lists 21 T cell receptor beta chains sequenced from one sample in a study of CD8 T cells in ankylosing spondylitis. MiXCR, applied by TCRdb to the 5' RACE reads, yields one record per CDR3 protein. In the table there are about 320,000 distinct CDR3 sequences, approximately 10% of which are singletons. Sequencing used blood, either unsorted or a sorted T cell fraction (not recorded which). These receptors all stem from a female donor with ankylosing spondylitis or in good health (not recorded which).

Of note for this clonotype: A much larger clone lies a single base off, so this may be a read error. The chain combines TRBV5-1 with TRBJ1-2, with TRBD1 matching 8 bases. This CDR3 has 14 amino acids. The germline CDR1 and CDR2 sequences are SGHRS and YFSETQ. The CDR3 protein is CASSLGQALYGYPF. CDR3 in DNA: TGCGCCAGCAGCCTGGGACAGGCGTTGTATGGCTACCCCTTC.

V and J are TRBV14 and TRBJ1-2; D may be TRBD1 (5 bases). The germline CDR1 and CDR2 sequences are SGHDN and FVKESK. Trimming removed 0 bases from V and 8 bases from J, with 13 bases in between. The CDR3 has 14 residues. The CDR3 spells CASSQERQGRGYTF. The CDR3 DNA follows: TGTGCCAGCAGCCAAGAGAGGCAGGGCCGGGGCTACACCTTC.

This clonotype was detected only a few times. J is TRBJ2-1 and V is TRBV7-8; possible D gene TRBD1, 7 bases. This CDR3 comprises 17 residues. V gave up 5 bases and J gave up 0 bases, with 17 bases separating them. Germline CDR1 and CDR2: SGHVS and FQNEAQ. The CDR3 bases are TGTGCCAGCAGCCCCAGGGGGGCGGAGGTCTCCTACAATGAGCAGTTCTTC. Translated: CASSPRGAEVSYNEQFF.

This clonotype was counted between two and nine times. The V call is TRBV9, the J call TRBJ1-1; D is perhaps TRBD1 (5 bases). Germline CDR1 reads SGDLS; CDR2 reads YYNGEE. This CDR3 is built from 14 residues. Trimming took 0 bases from V and 5 from J, leaving 11 bases between them. The CDR3 region has the DNA TGTGCCAGCAGCGTAGTCCCAGGGAGTACTGAAGCTTTCTTT. Its translation is CASSVVPGSTEAFF. The whole variable domain, filled in from reference TRBV9 and TRBJ1-1, reads DSGVTQTPKHLITATGQRVTLRCSPRSGDLSVYWYQQSLDQGLQFLIQYYNGEERAKGNILERFSAQQFPDLHSELNLSSLELGDSALYFCASSVVPGSTEAFFGQGTRLTVV.

This clonotype was recorded at least ten times. V usage is TRBV7-9 and J usage is TRBJ2-1; D is unresolved. The CDR3 has 14 amino acids. Germline V gene lookup returns CDR1 SEHNR and CDR2 FQNEAQ (reference sequence). The V and J ends lost 3 bases and 6 bases respectively, with 12 bases between them. The CDR3 sequence: CASSLGSGFNEQFF. DNA for the CDR3: TGTGCCAGCAGCTTGGGATCAGGTTTCAATGAGCAGTTCTTC.

This chain uses TRBV3-1 with TRBJ2-1; D perhaps matches TRBD2 (6 bases). V lost 3 bases to trimming and J lost 10 bases, with 16 bases between them. The CDR3 has 14 amino acids. Germline CDR1 reads LGHDT; CDR2 reads YNNKEL (reference sequence). The CDR3 here is CASSQRGLGREQFF. Here the CDR3 DNA reads TGTGCCAGCAGCCAGAGGGGACTGGGCAGGGAGCAGTTCTTC.

This clonotype showed up many times. The rearrangement joins TRBV20-1 to TRBJ1-3; 8 nucleotides line up with TRBD1. With 3 bases clipped from V and 2 bases from J, the junction kept 6 bases outside the gene matches. Looked up from germline, CDR1 is DFQATT and CDR2 is SNEGSKA (reference sequence). The CDR3 consists of 15 residues. This CDR3 is CSAREPGGPGNTIYF. The CDR3 DNA reads TGCAGTGCTAGGGAGCCAGGGGGCCCTGGAAACACCATATATTTT.

This clonotype showed up just a few times. The rearrangement links TRBV7-8 to TRBJ2-2; D possibly uses TRBD1 or TRBD2 (5 bases each). CDR1 is SGHVS and CDR2 is FQNEAQ in the germline V gene. The CDR3 is 15 residues long. V shed 5 bases and J shed 2 bases, with 12 bases lying between them. The CDR3 DNA follows: TGTGCCAGCAGCACCCGGGGCATCAACACCGGGGAGCTGTTTTTT. Its translation: CASSTRGINTGELFF.

This clonotype was picked up many times. The chain has TRBV7-9 and TRBJ2-1, with D possibly TRBD1 on 6 matching bases. This CDR3 spans 14 amino acids. Trimming removed 0 bases at V and 6 bases at J, with 9 bases between. Germline V gene data show CDR1 as SEHNR and CDR2 as FQNEAQ (reference sequence). CDR3 nucleotide sequence: TGTGCCAGCAGCTTAGCCGGACAGTTCAATGAGCAGTTCTTC. Translated, it gives CASSLAGQFNEQFF.

This clonotype was seen ten or more times. This chain joins TRBV5-6 and TRBJ2-3; D gene uncertain. Germline values: CDR1 SGHDT, CDR2 YYEEEE. CDR3 length equals 14 residues. Deletions cut 4 bases from V and 1 base from J, with 10 bases between. CDR3 in DNA: TGTGCCAGCAGCCAGAGGTCGGGCACAGATACGCAGTATTTT. It translates to CASSQRSGTDTQYF.

This clonotype was detected ten times or more. The chain recombines TRBV12-3 or TRBV12-4 with TRBJ1-1, with D maybe TRBD1 (5 bases). Trimming took 3 bases from V and 1 from J, leaving 15 bases between them. There are 16 residues in the CDR3. The DNA for the CDR3 is TGTGCCAGCAGTTTCGGACAAGGGGTTTCGAACACTGAAGCTTTCTTT. Residues: CASSFGQGVSNTEAFF.

Notes on this clonotype: This may be a read error, as it is one base from a much larger clone. The gene calls are TRBV6-2 or TRBV6-3 and TRBJ2-1, with unresolved D. Germline loops: CDR1 MNHEY, CDR2 SVGEGT. This CDR3 region has 12 residues. The CDR3 here is CDSSYATVEQFF. DNA for the CDR3: TGTGACAGCAGTTACGCAACGGTTGAGCAGTTCTTC.

This clonotype was seen at least ten times. This chain joins TRBV12-3 or TRBV12-4 and TRBJ2-7; a possible D gene is TRBD1 (6 bases). The CDR3 spans 14 residues. V lost 6 bases, J lost 0 bases, and 12 bases lay in between. The CDR3 bases are TGTGCCAGCAGCCAGACAGGTTTCTCCTACGAGCAGTACTTC. Translated: CASSQTGFSYEQYF.

The chain recombines TRBV5-5 with TRBJ2-3; the D gene is possibly TRBD2 (5 bases). Germline V gene sequence: CDR1 SGHKS, CDR2 YYEKEE (reference sequence). This CDR3 region has 14 residues. V lost 1 base, J lost 6 bases, and 12 bases lay in between. The CDR3 nucleotides are TGTGCCAGCAGCTTGAAGGGAGCCGACGATACGCAGTATTTT. Protein product: CASSLKGADDTQYF.

DNA for the CDR3: TGCAGTGCTAGCTTACCTCCCGAGCGGGCACCCCAAGAGACCCAGTACTTC. Encoded protein: CSASLPPERAPQETQYF. The chain links TRBV20-1 to TRBJ2-5, with D perhaps TRBD2 (6 bases). The CDR3 is 17 residues long. Trimming removed 3 bases from V and 1 base from J, with 21 bases in between. Germline V lookup: CDR1 DFQATT, CDR2 SNEGSKA (reference sequence).

This clonotype was seen a few times. The chain recombines TRBV4-3 with TRBJ2-7; 9 bases are shared with TRBD1. The V gene end was trimmed by 3 bases and the J gene end by 3 bases; junction bases not matched to a gene: 15. The CDR3 covers 18 residues. CDR1 and CDR2 from the germline V gene are LGHNA and YSLEER. The CDR3 DNA is TGCGCCAGCAGCCACTACATAGCCGGGACAGGGTCTGACTACGAGCAGTACTTC. Translated: CASSHYIAGTGSDYEQYF.

This chain connects TRBV18 to TRBJ2-7, with TRBD1 identical over 7 bases. Germline assignment: CDR1 KGHSH and CDR2 LQKENI. Germline trimming cut 5 bases from V and 4 bases from J; bases unmatched to any gene: 11. The CDR3 totals 15 residues. The CDR3 region has the DNA TGTGCCAGCTCATATGACAGGGCCAAGGCGTACGAGCAGTACTTC. Protein: CASSYDRAKAYEQYF.

This clonotype was found many times. This chain joins TRBV20-1 and TRBJ2-1; 7 bases fit TRBD1. J gave up 8 bases and V 6 bases, and 7 bases lay outside the gene matches. The CDR3 is made up of 12 amino acids. In germline, CDR1 is DFQATT, CDR2 SNEGSKA (reference sequence). The CDR3 region is CSAKTGIDEQFF. In DNA, the CDR3 is TGCAGTGCAAAGACAGGGATCGATGAGCAGTTCTTC.

As concerns this clonotype: A single base separates this from a much larger clone, so it may be a read error. The DNA is omitted, as the CDR3 cannot be located on it reliably, and the CDR3 follows TCRdb's listing. V is TRBV7-2 and J is TRBJ2-3; TRBD2, the table's D call, lacks a check against the DNA. From germline, CDR1 is SGHTA and CDR2 FQGNSA. Termini included, the CDR3 measures 15 amino acids. The CDR3 protein is CASSLVARGTDTHYF.

This clonotype appeared many times. The chain combines TRBV29-1 with TRBJ1-1; 11 bases align to TRBD1. The J segment lost 1 base and the V segment lost 7 bases, leaving 2 bases of the junction unmatched. The CDR3 spans 13 residues. CDR1 is SQVTM, CDR2 ANQGSEA, per germline. CDR3 residues: CSADRGPNTEAFF. CDR3 DNA sequence: TGCAGCGCGGACAGGGGGCCGAACACTGAAGCTTTCTTT. Full variable domain (outside the CDR3, taken from reference TRBV29-1 and TRBJ1-1): SAVISQKPSRDICQRGTSLTIQCQVDSQVTMMFWYRQQPGQSLTLIATANQGSEATYESGFVIDKFPISRPNLTFSTLTVSNMSPEDSSIYLCSADRGPNTEAFFGQGTRLTVV.

This clonotype was detected many times. The chain joins TRBV10-2 to TRBJ2-5; D perhaps matches TRBD2 (5 bases). V was cut by 0 bases and J by 4 bases, with 6 bases left in between. Germline assignment: CDR1 WSHSY and CDR2 SAAADI. The CDR3 has 13 residues. CDR3 sequence reads: CASSESGRETQYF. The DNA of the CDR3 is TGCGCCAGCAGTGAGTCGGGGAGAGAGACCCAGTACTTC.